A single TCR beta chain is shown here with its context. What it binds is not known. The V end was cut by 7 bases, the J end by 3 bases, with 16 bases between. Germline lookup yields CDR1 SNHLY and CDR2 FYNNEI. The CDR3 is 14 residues long. The PCR made use of 60 Vbeta and 13 Jbeta primers. Only in-frame clones appear in the TCRdb table, and some are missing; sequencing was by immunoSEQ multiplex PCR. This table holds roughly 110,000 clones, 73% found once. These data are taken from a study of cytomegalovirus exposure and HLA in healthy donors. Study-wide results and limits: TCR beta sequences numbering more than 15,000 were associated with HLA alleles at 0.05 false discovery rate in a later analysis. An analysis done earlier found most TCR beta V segments productive about 87% or about 30% of the time.

The sequencing sample was made of PBMCs. The J gene is TRBJ2-7, the V gene TRBV2; D is possibly TRBD2 (7 bases). The receptor comes from a man aged 30 to 39 in good health and CMV-seronegative. CDR3 region: CASTLEGGDYEQYF. CDR3 nucleotides: TGTGCCAGCACCCTCGAGGGGGGGGACTACGAGCAGTACTTC.